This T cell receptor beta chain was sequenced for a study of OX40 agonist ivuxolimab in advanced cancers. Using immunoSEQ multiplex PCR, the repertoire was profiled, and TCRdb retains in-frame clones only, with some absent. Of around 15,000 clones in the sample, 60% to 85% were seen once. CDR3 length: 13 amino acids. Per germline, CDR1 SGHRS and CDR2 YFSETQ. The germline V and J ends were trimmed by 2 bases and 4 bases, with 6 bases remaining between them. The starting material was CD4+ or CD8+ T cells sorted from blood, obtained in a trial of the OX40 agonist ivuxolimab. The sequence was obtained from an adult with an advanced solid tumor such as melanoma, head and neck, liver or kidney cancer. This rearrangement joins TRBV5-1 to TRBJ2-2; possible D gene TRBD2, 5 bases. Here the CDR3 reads CASSFAGTGELFF. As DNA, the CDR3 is TGCGCCAGCAGCTTCGCGGGCACCGGGGAGCTGTTTTTT.